This TCR beta chain was found in a study of regulatory T cells in long-lasting Graves disease. Documented time point: newly diagnosed GD, antithyroid drugs for less than 3 months. Extracted PBMC RNA gave rise to the TCR library. The length of the CDR3 is 16 residues. The V and J ends lost 7 bases and 4 bases respectively, with 20 bases between them. The germline CDR1 and CDR2 sequences are MNHNS and SASEGT. Combining iRepertoire HTBI primers with Arm-PCR of CDR3 regions, the authors built TCR beta libraries. Study processing details: Samples collectively showed some 60 TRBV and more than 11 TRBJ segments. Each CDR3 protein is one row after TCRdb ran MiXCR on the multiplex PCR reads. The V and J calls were determined by TCRdb, not by the authors. The repertoire holds about 540,000 distinct CDR3 sequences, with around an eighth as singletons. This clonotype has ten or more counts. This sample was shared with a second study, whose subject was T cells in Graves' hyperthyroidism and ophthalmopathy.

The sequence was collected from a man aged 25 to 40 with Graves disease. The specimen comprised peripheral blood mononuclear cells (PBMCs), sampled at new diagnosis, from a patient treated with antithyroid drugs. The V call is TRBV6-1, the J call TRBJ1-5, with a possible D match to TRBD1 (5 bases). The CDR3 is CASTRGTPGGNQPQHF. As DNA, the CDR3 is TGTGCCAGCACCCGTGGGACGCCGGGTGGGAATCAGCCCCAGCATTTT.